This TCR beta chain was profiled in a study of CD8+ T cells in alopecia areata. Regarding the study as a whole: Normal skin contains resident alphabeta T cells, and these are also sequenced in scalp samples.

In the case of this clone: As yet, its antigen is unknown.

The CDR3 is made up of 11 amino acids. V gave up 4 bases and J gave up 1 base, with 5 bases separating them. CDR1 is GTSNPN, CDR2 SVGIG, per germline (reference sequence). The sequencing template was cDNA reverse transcribed from extracted RNA. The repertoire was sequenced with immunoSEQ multiplex PCR; TCRdb's copy has only in-frame clones and lacks some. The table has over 120,000 clones, under 60% seen once; the top ten hold roughly 6.7%. The specimen was CD4+ T cells sorted from blood, collected at week 0. The receptor was isolated from a human donor with alopecia areata. This rearrangement joins TRBV30 to TRBJ2-7; D is uncertain. This chain's CDR3 is CAWTRSYEQYF. In nucleotides, the CDR3 is TGTGCCTGGACCAGGTCCTACGAGCAGTACTTC.